This T cell receptor beta chain was captured by sequencing in a study of vaccination and CD4 T cells after COVID-19. Cultured CD4+ T-cell DNA underwent Oncomine TCR Beta short-read sequencing. Via MiXCR, TCRdb re-called the PCR reads, giving one row per CDR3 protein. The sample holds a few thousand distinct CDR3 sequences, about 50% seen once. Treatment of the sample: roughly 10-day PBMC culture with coronavirus spike peptide pools or control peptides (ViraFEST assay). Each well received fewer than 2.5 million PBMCs, cultured with approximately 10 IU/ml IL-2 and about 11 ug/ml peptide pools. The CDR3 totals 13 residues. V shed 9 bases, J shed 6 bases, and the junction held 5 bases outside the gene matches. Germline V gene data show CDR1 as MNHEY and CDR2 as SMNVEV (reference sequence). A few counts support this clonotype. Its specificity is unknown.

The receptor comes from a human donor who had recovered from COVID-19. This chain links TRBV27 with TRBJ1-6; 7 positions match TRBD1. Material for sequencing was CD4+ T cells from blood, cultured in vitro. CDR3 sequence reads: CASGGGFNSPLHF. CDR3 nucleotide sequence: TGTGCCAGTGGAGGGGGCTTTAATTCACCCCTCCACTTT.